A selection of T cell receptor beta chains follows, all from one sample in a study of blood T cell repertoires in COVID-19. Measured with immunoSEQ multiplex PCR; TCRdb has only the in-frame clones, and not every one. The sample has about 210,000 clones, less than 85% seen once. The sequenced sample was peripheral blood. Receptors were obtained from a woman aged 80 or over with COVID-19, enrolled during active disease. Each CDR3 is given with its conserved first and last residue. Each record gives: V gene, J gene, CDR3 protein.

V gene: TRBV5-1; J gene: TRBJ2-2; CDR3 protein: CASSPPLDTGELFF
V gene: TRBV7-3; J gene: TRBJ2-1; CDR3 protein: CASSFRLAGDEQFF
V gene: TRBV2; J gene: TRBJ2-1; CDR3 protein: CASSYSNEQFF
V gene: TRBV7-3; J gene: TRBJ1-3; CDR3 protein: CASSLRGGLGNTIYF
V gene: TRBV2; J gene: TRBJ2-5; CDR3 protein: CASSDVAGGQETQYF
V gene: TRBV5-1; J gene: TRBJ1-2; CDR3 protein: CASSAAVTTGGYTF
V gene: TRBV2; J gene: TRBJ1-2; CDR3 protein: CASSGGQGRVDGYTF
V gene: TRBV5-4; J gene: TRBJ1-1; CDR3 protein: CASSLAVSPREMNTEAFF
V gene: TRBV5-1; J gene: TRBJ2-7; CDR3 protein: CASSLVPGSYEQYF
V gene: TRBV7-9; J gene: TRBJ2-1; CDR3 protein: CASRPAGAPYNEQFF
V gene: TRBV5-4; J gene: TRBJ1-2; CDR3 protein: CASSRSPRGNYGYTF
V gene: TRBV27; J gene: TRBJ1-2; CDR3 protein: CASSMGPNYGYTF
V gene: TRBV5-4; J gene: TRBJ2-5; CDR3 protein: CASSPGAAGGKETQYF
V gene: TRBV6-5; J gene: TRBJ1-5; CDR3 protein: CASKPGIQNQPQHF
V gene: TRBV9; J gene: TRBJ2-2; CDR3 protein: CASSPVPDTGELFF
V gene: TRBV23-1; J gene: TRBJ1-6; CDR3 protein: CATPAGTGQAKRRSPLHF
V gene: TRBV10-3; J gene: TRBJ1-2; CDR3 protein: CAISESSPNSGYTF
V gene: TRBV15; J gene: TRBJ1-5; CDR3 protein: CATSREIGDQPQHF
V gene: TRBV3-1/TRBV3-2; J gene: TRBJ1-3; CDR3 protein: CASSQGGTGSGNTIYF
V gene: TRBV7-2; J gene: TRBJ2-7; CDR3 protein: CASSLRRGRGEQYF
V gene: TRBV18; J gene: TRBJ1-5; CDR3 protein: CASSLFKAGGNQPQHF
V gene: TRBV9; J gene: TRBJ2-3; CDR3 protein: CASSVAGGRTDTQYF
V gene: TRBV6-4; J gene: TRBJ1-2; CDR3 protein: CASSEMGGRGYTF
V gene: TRBV28; J gene: TRBJ2-1; CDR3 protein: CASSPRRGDEQFF
V gene: TRBV7-8; J gene: TRBJ1-1; CDR3 protein: CASSWNRAGGTEAFF
V gene: TRBV6-5; J gene: TRBJ2-2; CDR3 protein: CATDSGGVDTGELFF
V gene: TRBV19; J gene: TRBJ1-6; CDR3 protein: CATSSSYNSPLHF
V gene: TRBV9; J gene: TRBJ2-3; CDR3 protein: CASSAPGGGDTQYF
V gene: TRBV2; J gene: TRBJ1-6; CDR3 protein: CASKTGYNSPLHF
V gene: TRBV27; J gene: TRBJ1-1; CDR3 protein: CASSFEGGRTGVPLNTEAFF
V gene: TRBV29-1; J gene: TRBJ2-5; CDR3 protein: CSVVGGGQETQYF
V gene: TRBV19; J gene: TRBJ2-4; CDR3 protein: CASSPLLSGLAKNIQYF
V gene: TRBV9; J gene: TRBJ2-2; CDR3 protein: CASSPRLAENTGELFF
V gene: TRBV20-1; J gene: TRBJ2-1; CDR3 protein: CSASLGPGSNEQFF
V gene: TRBV9; J gene: TRBJ2-7; CDR3 protein: CASSVGSSRVSYEQYF
V gene: TRBV3-1/TRBV3-2; J gene: TRBJ2-3; CDR3 protein: CASSQEWGSGGKDTQYF
V gene: TRBV7-9; J gene: TRBJ2-5; CDR3 protein: CASSPPAGEETQYF
V gene: TRBV2; J gene: TRBJ2-7; CDR3 protein: CASCGTGGSEQYF
V gene: TRBV5-1; J gene: TRBJ2-1; CDR3 protein: CASSLAPGGGEQFF
V gene: TRBV6-6; J gene: TRBJ1-4; CDR3 protein: CASSSPPGHEKLFF
V gene: TRBV28; J gene: TRBJ1-3; CDR3 protein: CASSLFGRGSTSGNTIYF
V gene: TRBV3-1/TRBV3-2; J gene: TRBJ2-3; CDR3 protein: CASSQVSYTQYF
V gene: TRBV4-1; J gene: TRBJ2-3; CDR3 protein: CASRKTQGPDTQYF
V gene: TRBV3-1/TRBV3-2; J gene: TRBJ2-5; CDR3 protein: CASSQTAETQYF
V gene: TRBV5-6; J gene: TRBJ2-7; CDR3 protein: CASNLQGYSYEQYF
V gene: TRBV6-4; J gene: TRBJ2-1; CDR3 protein: CASSDSGRGAYNEQFF
V gene: TRBV5-1; J gene: TRBJ1-2; CDR3 protein: CASYPTGGSDYTF
V gene: TRBV4-1; J gene: TRBJ1-6; CDR3 protein: CASSQYKYQGSPLHF
V gene: TRBV5-1; J gene: TRBJ2-3; CDR3 protein: CASSSVQGDTQYF
V gene: TRBV19; J gene: TRBJ2-2; CDR3 protein: CASSITAGGITGELFF
V gene: TRBV28; J gene: TRBJ2-1; CDR3 protein: CVSQRLAGVWEQFF